This entry lists 22 T cell receptor beta chains sequenced from one sample in a study of PD-1 blockade in mismatch repair-deficient tumors. Profiled with immunoSEQ multiplex PCR; TCRdb holds only in-frame clones, not every one. Among some 120,000 clones listed, over 60% were seen once. The sequenced sample was peripheral blood, obtained around 60 weeks after starting pembrolizumab. These receptor sequences come from an adult with mismatch repair-deficient cancer.

This clone appeared a few times. The V and J genes are TRBV19 and TRBJ1-5, with no clear D. V lost 6 bases to trimming and J lost 1 base, with 7 bases between them. CDR1 and CDR2 from the germline V gene are LNHDA and SQIVND (reference sequence). This CDR3 is 13 amino acids long. The DNA for the CDR3 is TGTGCCAGTAGAACACGGAGCAATCAGCCCCAGCATTTT. Its protein product is CASRTRSNQPQHF.

The chain links TRBV7-6 to TRBJ2-1; 9 positions match TRBD1. The CDR3 totals 14 residues. CDR1 is SGHVS and CDR2 is FNYEAQ in the germline V gene. J was trimmed by 5 bases and V by 5 bases; bases with no gene match: 4. The CDR3 spells CASSQWTGDNEQFF. The CDR3 DNA reads TGTGCCAGCAGCCAGTGGACAGGGGACAATGAGCAGTTCTTC.

The chain employs TRBV18 and TRBJ2-2; D uncertain. The germline CDR1 and CDR2 sequences are KGHSH and LQKENI. The CDR3 runs 14 residues. Deletions cut 3 bases from V and 2 bases from J, with 7 bases between. CDR3 DNA sequence: TGTGCCAGCTCACCGGCCGGTAACACCGGGGAGCTGTTTTTT. Translation: CASSPAGNTGELFF.

The chain combines TRBV7-2 with TRBJ1-5; 7 nucleotides align to TRBD1. Germline V lookup: CDR1 SGHTA, CDR2 FQGNSA. Losses at the gene ends were 3 bases for V and 4 bases for J; bases not matched to a gene: 6. The CDR3 is made up of 15 amino acids. This CDR3 is CASSLNRDRNQPQHF. CDR3 nucleotides: TGTGCCAGCAGCTTGAATCGGGACAGAAATCAGCCCCAGCATTTT.

This clone was found once. The chain recombines TRBV28 with TRBJ2-1; D call uncertain. The V end lost 2 bases, the J end lost 11 bases, and 10 bases lay between the germline ends. CDR1 is MDHEN and CDR2 is SYDVKM in the germline V gene. This CDR3 has 12 amino acids. The CDR3 DNA is TGTGCCAGCAGTTTAGAGAGGCGGAAGCAGTTCTTC. Protein sequence: CASSLERRKQFF. Based on the CDR3 plus reference TRBV28 and TRBJ2-1, the full variable domain is DVKVTQSSRYLVKRTGEKVFLECVQDMDHENMFWYRQDPGLGLRLIYFSYDVKMKEKGDIPEGYSVSREKKERFSLILESASTNQTSMYLCASSLERRKQFFGPGTRLTVL.

This chain connects TRBV21-1 to TRBJ1-1. TRBV21-1 is deemed a pseudogene. This CDR3 comprises 15 residues. CDR3 bases: TGTGCCAGCAGCAAAGCGTCTGGTGGGGACACTGAAGCTTTCTTT. Its protein is CASSKASGGDTEAFF.

The chain links TRBV11-3 to TRBJ1-1; D call uncertain. CDR3 length: 15 amino acids. Germline V gene data show CDR1 as SGHNT and CDR2 as YENEEA. The V end lost 5 bases, the J end lost 4 bases, and 17 bases lay between the germline ends. CDR3 loop: CASSPPTLRGTEAFF. DNA of the CDR3: TGTGCCAGCAGCCCCCCGACCCTGCGGGGCACTGAAGCTTTCTTT.

The chain combines TRBV19 with TRBJ2-7, with D possibly TRBD1 on 5 matching bases. The V end was cut by 0 bases, the J end by 3 bases, with 9 bases between. The CDR3 is made up of 14 amino acids. The germline V gene has CDR1 LNHDA and CDR2 SQIVND (reference sequence). CDR3 sequence (DNA): TGTGCCAGTAGTATAGATCCAGGGAACTACGAGCAGTACTTC. As protein: CASSIDPGNYEQYF.

The chain uses TRBV18 and TRBJ1-5; TRBD1 agrees at 7 bases. Germline V CDR1 and CDR2: KGHSH, LQKENI. This CDR3 contains 16 residues. V lost 1 base and J lost 4; bases outside the gene matches: 7. The CDR3 sequence: CASSPLGTAGNQPQHF. The CDR3 DNA reads as TGTGCCAGCTCACCACTAGGGACAGCCGGAAATCAGCCCCAGCATTTT.

The rearrangement uses TRBV2 and TRBJ2-2; D uncertain. V was clipped by 7 bases and J by 4 bases, with 7 bases between them. The CDR3 consists of 12 residues. Germline V gene lookup returns CDR1 SNHLY and CDR2 FYNNEI. The chain's CDR3 is CASIGVTGELFF. DNA for the CDR3: TGTGCCAGCATTGGGGTCACCGGGGAGCTGTTTTTT.

This chain joins TRBV18 and TRBJ1-1; D call uncertain. V was clipped by 4 bases and J by 0 bases, with 12 bases between them. This CDR3 comprises 15 residues. CDR1 and CDR2 from the germline V gene are KGHSH and LQKENI. In DNA form, the CDR3 reads TGTGCCAGCTCACTAGAACAGAGGATGAACACTGAAGCTTTCTTT. Its translation is CASSLEQRMNTEAFF.

DNA of the CDR3: TGTGCCAGCAGCTTATCACTAGCGCACTACAATGAGCAGTTCTTC. Encoded protein: CASSLSLAHYNEQFF. The chain carries TRBV7-9 and TRBJ2-1; 7 nucleotides align to TRBD2. There are 15 residues in the CDR3. Per the germline V gene, CDR1 is SEHNR and CDR2 is FQNEAQ (reference sequence). The V segment lost 2 bases and the J segment 3 bases; nucleotides outside the gene matches: 4. The variable domain in full, completed from reference TRBV7-9 and TRBJ2-1, reads DTGVSQNPRHKITKRGQNVTFRCDPISEHNRLYWYRQTLGQGPEFLTYFQNEAQLEKSRLLSDRFSAERPKGSFSTLEIQRTEQGDSAMYLCASSLSLAHYNEQFFGPGTRLTVL.

This rearrangement joins TRBV27 to TRBJ2-7; TRBD2 aligns across 8 bases. Trimming at V came to 5 bases and at J to 2 bases, leaving 5 bases not matched to a gene. Germline loops: CDR1 MNHEY, CDR2 SMNVEV (reference sequence). CDR3 length equals 14 residues. Here the CDR3 reads CASSPSGSAYEQYF. The CDR3 DNA reads TGTGCCAGCAGTCCTAGCGGGTCCGCCTACGAGCAGTACTTC.

V and J are TRBV19 and TRBJ1-3, with 9 bases identical to TRBD1. The junction had 9 bases not matched to a gene; V was cut back by 5 bases and J by 7 bases. The CDR3 contains 15 residues. Germline V gene data show CDR1 as LNHDA and CDR2 as SQIVND (reference sequence). CDR3 DNA sequence: TGTGCCAGTAGTTTACCCGGGACAGGGCGTAACACCATATATTTT. The encoded protein is CASSLPGTGRNTIYF.

The DNA of the CDR3 is TGTGCCAGCAGTGAAGAGGGGGTCTACTACGAGCAGTACTTC. Protein sequence: CASSEEGVYYEQYF. The genes are TRBV6-1 and TRBJ2-7, with D perhaps matching TRBD1 (6 bases). This CDR3 spans 14 amino acids. CDR1 is MNHNS and CDR2 is SASEGT in the germline V gene. V gave up 1 base and J gave up 3 bases, with 10 bases separating them.

This clone was seen only once. This chain uses TRBV7-3 with TRBJ2-3, with 10 positions matching TRBD1. V gave up 5 bases and J gave up 3 bases; unmatched junction bases: 5. This CDR3 spans 15 amino acids. Looked up from germline, CDR1 is SGHTA and CDR2 is FQGTGA. In DNA, the CDR3 is TGTGCCAGCAGCCCCGGACAGGGGGGGACAGATACGCAGTATTTT. Translated: CASSPGQGGTDTQYF.

This clone came up a few times. This sequence joins TRBV10-1 and TRBJ2-7, with 7 nucleotides matching TRBD1. The CDR3 loop spans 15 amino acids. Trimming cost V 3 bases and J 5 bases; bases outside gene matches: 10. Germline V gene data show CDR1 as WNHNN and CDR2 as SYGVQD (reference sequence). CDR3 DNA: TGCGCCAGCAGTGACCCCCGCAGAGGGGGCGACGAGCAGTACTTC. It specifies CASSDPRRGGDEQYF.

V is TRBV14 and J is TRBJ2-2; TRBD1 might be the D (6 bases). CDR3 length equals 16 residues. Germline loops: CDR1 SGHDN, CDR2 FVKESK. V was shortened by 1 base and J by 5 bases, with 14 bases between the two germline ends. CDR3 bases: TGTGCCAGCAGCCAAGTGGGGGCAGTACCAACCGGGGAGCTGTTTTTT. Residues: CASSQVGAVPTGELFF.

This sequence joins TRBV6-6 and TRBJ2-2; D remains unclear. The ends were cut back, 2 bases at V and 0 bases at J, with 7 bases in the middle. The CDR3 totals 15 residues. Germline V gene lookup returns CDR1 MNHNY and CDR2 SVGAGI (reference sequence). CDR3 loop: CASSYQESNTGELFF. In nucleotides, the CDR3 is TGTGCCAGCAGTTACCAGGAATCGAACACCGGGGAGCTGTTTTTT.

The table lists this clone with a count of one. The chain is built from TRBV9 and TRBJ1-2; 10 nucleotides line up with TRBD1. Germline-derived CDR1 and CDR2 are SGDLS and YYNGEE. The CDR3 is 13 amino acids. V dropped 4 bases and J dropped 7; count of bases not matched to a gene: 4. The CDR3 here is CASSPGTGVGYTF. The CDR3 nucleotides read TGTGCCAGCAGCCCGGGGACAGGGGTTGGCTACACCTTC.

This clone is a singleton in its sample. The genes are TRBV7-9 and TRBJ2-7; the D gene is possibly TRBD1 (6 bases). The CDR3 has 14 residues. The V end lost 8 bases, the J end lost 3 bases, and 17 bases lay between the germline ends. The germline V gene encodes CDR1 SEHNR and CDR2 FQNEAQ (reference sequence). CDR3 residues: CASSKRGKVYEQYF. The CDR3 bases are TGTGCCAGCTCCAAAAGGGGGAAGGTCTACGAGCAGTACTTC.

J is TRBJ2-5 and V is TRBV7-6; the D gene is possibly TRBD2 (5 bases). V was clipped by 5 bases and J by 4 bases, with 14 bases between them. CDR3 length equals 14 residues. Germline loops: CDR1 SGHVS, CDR2 FNYEAQ. The CDR3 bases are TGTGCCAGCAGCGAAGCGGCCCCAGGAGAGACCCAGTACTTC. It translates to CASSEAAPGETQYF.